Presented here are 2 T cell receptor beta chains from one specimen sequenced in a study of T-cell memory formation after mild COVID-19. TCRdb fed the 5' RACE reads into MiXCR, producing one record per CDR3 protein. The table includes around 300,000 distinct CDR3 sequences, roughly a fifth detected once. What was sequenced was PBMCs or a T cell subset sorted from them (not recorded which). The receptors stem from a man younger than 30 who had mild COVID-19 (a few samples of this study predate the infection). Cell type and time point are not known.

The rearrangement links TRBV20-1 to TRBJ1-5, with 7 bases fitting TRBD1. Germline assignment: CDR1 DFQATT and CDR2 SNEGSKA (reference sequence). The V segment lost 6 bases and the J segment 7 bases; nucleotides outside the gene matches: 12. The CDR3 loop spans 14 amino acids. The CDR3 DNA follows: TGCAGTGCGGCATCGACACAGGGGAAACAGCCCCAGCATTTT. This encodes CSAASTQGKQPQHF.

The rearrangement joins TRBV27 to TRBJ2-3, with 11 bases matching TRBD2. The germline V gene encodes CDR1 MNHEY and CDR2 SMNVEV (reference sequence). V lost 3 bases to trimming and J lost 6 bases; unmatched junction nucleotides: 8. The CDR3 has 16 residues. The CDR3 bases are TGTGCCAGCAGTTTGCTAGCGGGGGGACCGAGGGATACGCAGTATTTT. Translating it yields CASSLLAGGPRDTQYF.